The present TCR beta chain was sequenced within a study of blood T cell repertoires in COVID-19 (dated by TCRdb to about 2020). With regard to the full study: The collaborator samples originated in the United States, Italy and Spain and spanned the acute and convalescent phases of COVID-19. A freely available public database, intended as a resource for researchers studying the immune response to SARS-CoV-2, is where the repertoires were released. Samples came from the ongoing ImmuneRACE study (first 160 participants) plus 1,254 subjects from 6 global collaborators. The material from the prospective study consisted of cDNA or gDNA derived from T cells, B-cell-depleted T cells, or PBMCs. Sample metadata almost always included a de-identified subject ID, COVID-19 status, age in years and sex. Where HLA class I and class II types were available, the types were taken from metadata supplied by the sample provider, not from assay-based typing. Deeply sampled blood TCRbeta repertoires from subjects exposed to, actively infected with, or recovered from COVID-19 were included in the dataset.

CDR1 and CDR2, looked up from the germline V gene, are SGHAT and FQNNGV. Germline trimming amounts to 1 base on V and 5 bases on J, with 1 as the count of junction bases outside the gene matches. The cysteine opens and the phenylalanine closes a CDR3 of 14 amino acids. Left in the record is the CDR3 DNA by itself, 42 bases read in frame from the first base. The immunoSEQ Assay, a bias-controlled multiplex PCR, was used to amplify TCRbeta CDR3 regions from genomic DNA. In the original analysis: Nucleated cell counts per sample were estimated from amplification of reference gene primers within the assay. To quantify the absolute abundance of each unique TCRbeta CDR3 rearrangement, sequence reads were collapsed and filtered. For each sample, productive Simpson clonality was calculated by taking the square root of Simpson's diversity index across productive rearrangements. Not all clones reach the TCRdb copy of this immuneACCESS table, which keeps in-frame sequences only. Checked studies attribute under half of the gap to unresolved V genes and leave the rest unexplained. V and J calls and clone size are those listed in that table; D and trimming were worked out from the DNA. The sample table records about 33,000 clones; roughly 88% of these occur just once. The ten largest make up around 6.9% of the sample.

Each collaborating institution followed its own protocols to collect whole blood in K2EDTA tubes. Collaborator samples were shipped for TCRbeta analysis as frozen whole blood, isolated PBMCs, or DNA extracted from either sample type. What the authors observed across the whole study: The quantity of clinical and demographic metadata differed by source and by participant and was supplied without curation.

Turning to this clone: Its target antigen remains unknown. No clone much larger than this one lies a single base away; base qualities are absent. The sample holds other DNA sequences that translate to the same CDR3.

This TCR came from a human donor in a cohort sampled during active COVID-19. Sequenced: peripheral blood. The rearranged chain carries TRBV11-2 and TRBJ2-2; 7 central bases correspond to TRBD2. The DNA is TGTGCCAGCAGCTTAGCGGGAGGAACCGGGGAGCTGTTTTTT. The encoded protein is CASSLAGGTGELFF.